These 26 T cell receptor beta chains were all obtained from the same sample, sequenced in a study of shared clonotypes between healthy human individuals. Assay used: immunoSEQ multiplex PCR; TCRdb lists only in-frame clones, some missing. This table holds around 2.5 million clones, roughly 93% found once. Sequencing was performed on naive CD4+ T cells from PBMCs. Subset specified: CD45RA+ positively selected. These receptors were obtained from a man aged 18 to 29 in good health. Some clones in this sample may be carry-over from other donors' samples.

This sequence joins TRBV28 and TRBJ2-2, with D possibly TRBD2 on 6 matching bases. Germline values: CDR1 MDHEN, CDR2 SYDVKM. This CDR3 has 12 amino acids. Deletions cut 6 bases from V and 6 bases from J, with 8 bases between. CDR3 loop: CASSRLAGELFF. For the CDR3, the DNA is TGTGCCAGCAGCCGACTAGCCGGGGAGCTGTTTTTT.

The chain is built from TRBV10-3 and TRBJ2-7, with 8 bases fitting TRBD1. V dropped 6 bases and J dropped 7; count of bases not matched to a gene: 14. From germline, CDR1 is ENHRY and CDR2 SYGVKD. This CDR3 has 15 amino acids. CDR3 nucleotide sequence: TGTGCCATCAGCCCGACAGGGGCTGATTCTGGGGAGCAGTACTTC. Translated, it gives CAISPTGADSGEQYF.

The rearrangement links TRBV5-4 to TRBJ2-7; 12 positions agree with TRBD2. This CDR3 is 15 amino acids long. With 3 bases clipped from V and 4 bases from J, the junction kept 5 bases outside the gene matches. Germline V CDR1 and CDR2: SGHNT, YYREEE (reference sequence). CDR3 sequence reads: CASSSTSGSVYEQYF. As DNA, the CDR3 is TGTGCCAGCAGCTCGACTAGCGGGAGCGTGTACGAGCAGTACTTC.

The gene calls are TRBV11-2 and TRBJ2-7; D is undetermined. Germline assignment: CDR1 SGHAT and CDR2 FQNNGV. Trimming pared 2 bases from V and 6 bases from J, leaving 11 bases between. The CDR3 consists of 13 residues. This CDR3 is CASSLSAYGEQYF. For the CDR3, the DNA is TGTGCCAGCAGCTTATCGGCTTACGGCGAGCAGTACTTC.

About this clone: This same CDR3 is encoded by further DNA sequences in the sample. The chain has TRBV7-9 and TRBJ1-1; the D is unclear. V gave up 5 bases and J gave up 5 bases, with 12 bases separating them. This CDR3 has 13 amino acids. Germline CDR1 SEHNR, CDR2 FQNEAQ (reference sequence). CDR3 in DNA: TGTGCCAGCAGCCGGGCGGGAGGGACTGAAGCTTTCTTT. Protein product: CASSRAGGTEAFF. The variable domain in full, completed from reference TRBV7-9 and TRBJ1-1, reads DTGVSQNPRHKITKRGQNVTFRCDPISEHNRLYWYRQTLGQGPEFLTYFQNEAQLEKSRLLSDRFSAERPKGSFSTLEIQRTEQGDSAMYLCASSRAGGTEAFFGQGTRLTVV.

J is TRBJ2-1 and V is TRBV29-1, with TRBD2 as a possible D gene (5 bases). V shed 7 bases and J shed 0 bases, with 19 bases lying between them. Germline V gene sequence: CDR1 SQVTM, CDR2 ANQGSEA. This CDR3 contains 16 residues. DNA of the CDR3: TGCAGCGCAATACTGTTAGCGTGGAGCTCCTACAATGAGCAGTTCTTC. It encodes CSAILLAWSSYNEQFF.

The genes are TRBV6-5 and TRBJ2-1; TRBD2 matches at 10 bases. V lost 4 bases to trimming and J lost 5 bases; unmatched junction nucleotides: 8. The CDR3 is made up of 16 amino acids. Germline CDR1 MNHEY, CDR2 SVGAGI. This CDR3 is CASSWTSGSTHNEQFF. Here the CDR3 DNA reads TGTGCCAGCAGTTGGACTAGCGGATCCACTCACAATGAGCAGTTCTTC.

V gene TRBV11-2 combines with J gene TRBJ1-2; D remains unclear. CDR1 and CDR2 (germline): SGHAT, FQNNGV. This CDR3 is 13 amino acids long. Trimming shortened V by 6 bases and J by 8 bases, and 16 bases separated the two germline ends. The CDR3 spells CASRAAGWEGYTF. CDR3 DNA: TGTGCCAGCAGAGCGGCGGGGTGGGAAGGCTACACCTTC.

This chain joins TRBV29-1 and TRBJ2-7, with no clear D. There are 13 residues in the CDR3. Germline CDR1 reads SQVTM; CDR2 reads ANQGSEA. Trimming shortened V by 4 bases and J by 0 bases, and 10 bases separated the two germline ends. CDR3 in DNA: TGCAGCGTTGTCGGCAGCCCCTCCTACGAGCAGTACTTC. It is translated as CSVVGSPSYEQYF.

The V and J genes are TRBV5-1 and TRBJ2-3, with 13 bases lining up with TRBD2. With V trimmed by 2 bases and J by 4 bases, 7 bases remained unmatched. CDR3 length: 17 residues. Germline V lookup: CDR1 SGHRS, CDR2 YFSETQ. DNA of the CDR3: TGCGCCAGCAGCTTAACAACTAGCGGGAGGGCAGCAGATACGCAGTATTTT. It encodes CASSLTTSGRAADTQYF.

The CDR3 DNA follows: TGTGCCAGCTCACCACCGGGGGCGTCTCCTGAAGCTTTCTTT. Translated: CASSPPGASPEAFF. The V call is TRBV18, the J call TRBJ1-1; maybe TRBD1 (6 bases). This CDR3 has 14 residues. V gave up 0 bases and J gave up 6 bases, with 11 bases separating them. The germline gives CDR1 KGHSH, CDR2 LQKENI.

The CDR3 coding sequence is TGTGCCAGCAGTTTTTCGGGGACAGGGGATGGCTACACCTTC. It encodes CASSFSGTGDGYTF. V and J are TRBV28 and TRBJ1-2, with 10 bases lining up with TRBD1. J was trimmed by 6 bases and V by 3 bases; bases with no gene match: 4. The CDR3 has 14 residues. Germline V gene data show CDR1 as MDHEN and CDR2 as SYDVKM.

The chain couples TRBV28 to TRBJ2-1, with TRBD2 matching 14 bases. The CDR3 has 15 residues. J lost 10 bases, V lost 7 bases, and 9 bases had no gene match. Per germline, CDR1 MDHEN and CDR2 SYDVKM. The CDR3, as DNA: TGTGCCAGCACCCTGGGGACTAGCGGGAGACAAGAGCAGTTCTTC. Its protein product is CASTLGTSGRQEQFF. The full variable domain, with the rest looked up from reference TRBV28 and TRBJ2-1, is DVKVTQSSRYLVKRTGEKVFLECVQDMDHENMFWYRQDPGLGLRLIYFSYDVKMKEKGDIPEGYSVSREKKERFSLILESASTNQTSMYLCASTLGTSGRQEQFFGPGTRLTVL.

This chain links TRBV7-6 with TRBJ2-1, with 8 nucleotides matching TRBD2. V lost 0 bases to trimming and J lost 4 bases; unmatched junction nucleotides: 5. The CDR3 length is 16 residues. Germline CDR1 is SGHVS and CDR2 is FNYEAQ. As DNA, the CDR3 is TGTGCCAGCAGCTTAGCGGGAGCGGGAGAGTACAATGAGCAGTTCTTC. Protein: CASSLAGAGEYNEQFF.

The rearrangement joins TRBV28 to TRBJ1-4, with 10 bases that match TRBD1. Germline CDR1 and CDR2: MDHEN and SYDVKM. V gave up 7 bases and J gave up 6 bases; unmatched junction bases: 8. This CDR3 contains 15 residues. CDR3 in DNA: TGTGCCAGCACCACCCCCGGACAGGGGGATGAAAAACTGTTTTTT. Encoded protein: CASTTPGQGDEKLFF.

The chain combines TRBV25-1 with TRBJ1-4, with D possibly TRBD1 on 5 matching bases. The germline V gene has CDR1 MGHDK and CDR2 SYGVNS. V lost 0 bases and J lost 0, with 8 bases in between. The CDR3 totals 16 residues. The CDR3 sequence: CASSEYRGSTNEKLFF. For the CDR3, the DNA is TGTGCCAGCAGTGAATATAGGGGTTCAACTAATGAAAAACTGTTTTTT.

The genes are TRBV10-3 and TRBJ2-1; 10 positions match TRBD2. V was pared by 3 bases and J by 7 bases, with 6 bases of the junction left unmatched. The CDR3 consists of 15 residues. The germline gives CDR1 ENHRY, CDR2 SYGVKD. The CDR3 spells CAISDSSGRWNEQFF. CDR3 sequence (DNA): TGTGCCATCAGTGACAGTAGCGGGAGGTGGAATGAGCAGTTCTTC.

The chain uses TRBV28 and TRBJ2-7; TRBD1 matches 10 bases. This CDR3 has 15 amino acids. J lost 5 bases, V lost 6 bases, and 10 bases had no gene match. The V gene's germline CDR1 is MDHEN and CDR2 SYDVKM. CDR3 loop: CASRRLGQGRDEQYF. The CDR3 coding sequence is TGTGCCAGCAGAAGGCTGGGACAGGGGAGGGACGAGCAGTACTTC.

The chain combines TRBV7-9 with TRBJ1-2, with D perhaps TRBD1 (5 bases). CDR1 is SEHNR and CDR2 is FQNEAQ in the germline V gene (reference sequence). The V gene lost 0 bases and the J gene lost 4 bases, with 6 bases spanning the gap. The CDR3 has 13 amino acids. This CDR3 reads CASSLAQVYGYTF. CDR3 in DNA: TGTGCCAGCAGCTTAGCACAGGTCTATGGCTACACCTTC.

Here the CDR3 reads CASSDRAHTGELFF. CDR3 bases: TGCGCCAGCAGCGACAGGGCCCACACCGGGGAGCTGTTTTTT. The genes are TRBV5-1 and TRBJ2-2; 7 bases are shared with TRBD1. The CDR3 totals 14 residues. V lost 4 bases and J lost 3; bases outside the gene matches: 3. Germline V gene sequence: CDR1 SGHRS, CDR2 YFSETQ.

This clone was detected a few times. This sequence joins TRBV11-3 and TRBJ2-3, with 13 nucleotides matching TRBD2. The CDR3 contains 13 residues. With 5 bases clipped from V and 10 bases from J, the junction kept 3 bases outside the gene matches. Germline V gene data show CDR1 as SGHNT and CDR2 as YENEEA. CDR3 bases: TGTGCCAGCAGCCTCGGACTAGCGGGAGCGCAGTATTTT. Translated, it gives CASSLGLAGAQYF. Using reference TRBV11-3 and TRBJ2-3 for the parts outside the CDR3, the full variable domain is EAGVVQSPRYKIIEKKQPVAFWCNPISGHNTLYWYLQNLGQGPELLIRYENEEAVDDSQLPKDRFSAERLKGVDSTLKIQPAELGDSAVYLCASSLGLAGAQYFGPGTRLTVL.

Comment on this clone: Other DNA sequences in this specimen translate into the identical CDR3. This rearrangement joins TRBV27 to TRBJ2-6, with no clear D. The CDR3 has 14 residues. Trimming shortened V by 2 bases and J by 0 bases, and 2 bases separated the two germline ends. Germline CDR1 is MNHEY and CDR2 is SMNVEV (reference sequence). The CDR3 here is CASSLLSGANVLTF. CDR3 in DNA: TGTGCCAGCAGTTTACTCTCTGGGGCCAACGTCCTGACTTTC.

The chain carries TRBV7-9 and TRBJ2-7, with a tentative D call TRBD2 (5 bases). CDR3 size: 16 residues. Germline V gives CDR1 SEHNR, CDR2 FQNEAQ (reference sequence). The ends were cut back, 5 bases at V and 1 base at J, with 18 bases in the middle. CDR3 DNA: TGTGCCAGCAGCCCCCCAGACTACCTCCTGTCCTACGAGCAGTACTTC. Translated, it gives CASSPPDYLLSYEQYF. The whole variable domain, filled in from reference TRBV7-9 and TRBJ2-7, reads DTGVSQNPRHKITKRGQNVTFRCDPISEHNRLYWYRQTLGQGPEFLTYFQNEAQLEKSRLLSDRFSAERPKGSFSTLEIQRTEQGDSAMYLCASSPPDYLLSYEQYFGPGTRLTVT.

This CDR3 is CASSSDGTTDTQYF. The DNA for the CDR3 is TGTGCCAGCAGCTCGGACGGAACCACAGATACGCAGTATTTT. The chain has TRBV5-6 and TRBJ2-3; no reliable D call. The germline V gene has CDR1 SGHDT and CDR2 YYEEEE. The CDR3 runs to 14 residues. V was clipped by 3 bases and J by 2 bases, with 10 bases between them.

The DNA for the CDR3 is TGCGCCAGCTCTGACAGCCCCCCTCAAGAGACCCAGTACTTC. Protein sequence: CASSDSPPQETQYF. The chain links TRBV5-1 to TRBJ2-5; TRBD1 is a possible D gene (5 bases). V lost 7 bases to trimming and J lost 2 bases, with 15 bases between them. Germline CDR1 reads SGHRS; CDR2 reads YFSETQ. This CDR3 region has 14 residues.

V and J are TRBV27 and TRBJ2-7; either TRBD1 or TRBD2 may supply D (7 bases each). CDR1 and CDR2 (germline): MNHEY, SMNVEV (reference sequence). The CDR3 sequence is 19 residues long. The V and J ends lost 3 bases and 4 bases respectively, with 28 bases between them. CDR3 protein: CASSFKRVTGRAPGYEQYF. The CDR3 bases are TGTGCCAGCAGTTTTAAGCGTGTGACAGGGAGGGCTCCTGGGTACGAGCAGTACTTC.